A single sample gave rise to the 21 T cell receptor beta chains below, sequenced in a study of cytomegalovirus exposure and HLA in healthy donors. PCR amplification relied on 60 Vbeta primers (plus 13 Jbeta primers). The table came from immunoSEQ multiplex PCR; TCRdb's copy has only in-frame clones and leaves some out. The sample contains some 98,000 clones, around 86% of which appear only once. The sequenced sample was PBMCs. The receptors here all came from a female donor in good health and CMV-seropositive.

The chain has TRBV7-6 and TRBJ2-7; 7 bases match TRBD1. This CDR3 spans 13 amino acids. CDR1 and CDR2 (germline): SGHVS, FNYEAQ. J gave up 2 bases and V 5 bases, and 3 bases lay outside the gene matches. The CDR3 coding sequence is TGTGCCAGCAGCCCGGGACAGACCTACGAGCAGTACTTC. It yields the protein CASSPGQTYEQYF.

The rearrangement joins TRBV5-1 to TRBJ1-1, with 9 bases matching TRBD1. The V and J ends lost 4 bases and 4 bases, in that order; junction bases with no gene match: 5. CDR1 SGHRS and CDR2 YFSETQ come from the germline V gene. The CDR3 has 14 amino acids. DNA for the CDR3: TGCGCCAGCAGCGGGGGACAGGGTGGCACTGAAGCTTTCTTT. Protein sequence: CASSGGQGGTEAFF.

This clone occurred once. The chain links TRBV19 to TRBJ2-5, with D maybe TRBD2 (5 bases). With 0 bases removed from V and 2 bases from J, the gap between germline ends came to 10 bases. Germline V gene data show CDR1 as LNHDA and CDR2 as SQIVND (reference sequence). The CDR3 length is 15 residues. The DNA for the CDR3 is TGTGCCAGTAGTATAGAGGCCAGACTACAAGAGACCCAGTACTTC. The encoded protein is CASSIEARLQETQYF.

The chain employs TRBV19 and TRBJ2-7; 12 bases map to TRBD2. The V and J ends lost 6 bases and 1 base, in that order; junction bases with no gene match: 4. CDR1 and CDR2 (germline): LNHDA, SQIVND (reference sequence). There are 15 residues in the CDR3. CDR3 DNA sequence: TGTGCCAGTAGCTGGACTAGCGGGGAATCCTACGAGCAGTACTTC. It encodes CASSWTSGESYEQYF. The full variable domain, completed using reference TRBV19 and TRBJ2-7, is DGGITQSPKYLFRKEGQNVTLSCEQNLNHDAMYWYRQDPGQGLRLIYYSQIVNDFQKGDIAEGYSVSREKKESFPLTVTSAQKNPTAFYLCASSWTSGESYEQYFGPGTRLTVT.

The chain employs TRBV18 and TRBJ2-7, with 10 nucleotides matching TRBD2. This CDR3 is built from 17 residues. Per the germline V gene, CDR1 is KGHSH and CDR2 is LQKENI. Trimming at V came to 3 bases and at J to 2 bases, leaving 10 bases not matched to a gene. The CDR3 nucleotides are TGTGCCAGCTCACCGCTAGCGGGAGAAAAGAGGCCCTACGAGCAGTACTTC. It translates to CASSPLAGEKRPYEQYF.

This clone appeared once. The J gene is TRBJ1-1, the V gene TRBV2; a possible D gene is TRBD1 (5 bases). CDR3 length equals 15 residues. The V end was cut by 2 bases, the J end by 2 bases, with 12 bases between. Germline loops: CDR1 SNHLY, CDR2 FYNNEI. CDR3 residues: CASSEIPRVNTEAFF. The CDR3 nucleotides read TGTGCCAGCAGTGAAATCCCCAGGGTCAACACTGAAGCTTTCTTT.

This clone has just one count. This rearrangement joins TRBV9 to TRBJ2-7, with unresolved D. CDR3 length equals 15 residues. Trimming removed 0 bases from V and 3 bases from J, with 13 bases in between. The germline V gene has CDR1 SGDLS and CDR2 YYNGEE. DNA of the CDR3: TGTGCCAGCAGCGTAGGAGGATCGATTGACTACGAGCAGTACTTC. This translates into CASSVGGSIDYEQYF.

V gene TRBV5-1 combines with J gene TRBJ2-3; 10 nucleotides agree with TRBD2. CDR1 and CDR2 (germline): SGHRS, YFSETQ. This CDR3 contains 18 residues. V dropped 1 base and J dropped 0; count of bases not matched to a gene: 8. The CDR3 DNA is TGCGCCAGCAGCTTGACGTCGGGACTAGCGTCTAGCACAGATACGCAGTATTTT. Amino acid sequence: CASSLTSGLASSTDTQYF.

This chain joins TRBV15 and TRBJ1-6, with 7 bases aligning to TRBD1. V shed 0 bases and J 7 bases; nucleotides not matched to a gene: 6. Germline CDR1 is LNHNV and CDR2 is YYDKDF (reference sequence). The CDR3 runs 16 residues. The CDR3: CATSRDGTRGNSPLHF. The CDR3 region has the DNA TGTGCCACCAGCAGAGATGGTACCAGGGGGAATTCACCCCTCCACTTT.

The chain carries TRBV30 and TRBJ1-1, with D hard to call. V was cut by 0 bases and J by 4 bases, with 12 bases left in between. The CDR3 consists of 14 residues. The germline gives CDR1 GTSNPN, CDR2 SVGIG (reference sequence). CDR3 region: CAWSVTREGTEAFF. The CDR3 coding sequence is TGTGCCTGGAGTGTGACCCGGGAGGGCACTGAAGCTTTCTTT.

The chain recombines TRBV5-1 with TRBJ1-3; weak D call: TRBD1 (5 bases). The CDR3 spans 16 residues. Looked up from germline, CDR1 is SGHRS and CDR2 is YFSETQ. V gave up 4 bases and J gave up 3 bases, with 17 bases separating them. The CDR3 DNA follows: TGCGCCAGCAGCATGGGGGACTCCCCGATTGGAAACACCATATATTTT. It yields the protein CASSMGDSPIGNTIYF.

The rearrangement uses TRBV5-6 and TRBJ2-1; weak D call: TRBD1 (5 bases). The CDR3 has 13 amino acids. CDR1 SGHDT and CDR2 YYEEEE come from the germline V gene. The V end was cut by 3 bases, the J end by 12 bases, with 16 bases between. The CDR3 sequence: CASSWRQKEPQFF. DNA for the CDR3: TGTGCCAGCAGCTGGCGACAGAAGGAGCCGCAGTTCTTC.

CDR3 region: CASSPEAYTIYF. DNA of the CDR3: TGTGCCAGCAGCCCTGAGGCGTACACCATATATTTT. V gene TRBV28 combines with J gene TRBJ1-3; D unclear. Germline CDR1 reads MDHEN; CDR2 reads SYDVKM. Trimming pared 6 bases from V and 8 bases from J, leaving 11 bases between. The CDR3 extends over 12 amino acids.

This clone was found a few times. The chain carries TRBV2 and TRBJ1-4, with 7 bases matching TRBD1. The junction had 7 bases not matched to a gene; V was cut back by 6 bases and J by 6 bases. CDR1 is SNHLY and CDR2 is FYNNEI in the germline V gene. The CDR3 totals 14 residues. The CDR3 DNA reads as TGTGCCAGCAGGGCGACAGGGTATGATGAAAAACTGTTTTTT. Translating gives CASRATGYDEKLFF.

About this clone itself: One junction end does not reproduce the germline sequence, and a read error may be involved. The chain carries TRBV7-7 and TRBJ2-2, with D perhaps matching TRBD1 (6 bases). Germline CDR1 is SSHAT and CDR2 is FNYEAQ (reference sequence). The CDR3 runs to 13 residues. CDR3 DNA sequence: TGTGCTAGCAGCTGGGGGCTCACCGGGGAGCTGTTTTTT. It codes for CASSWGLTGELFF. Combining the CDR3 with reference TRBV7-7 and TRBJ2-2 gives the whole variable domain GAGVSQSPRYKVTKRGQDVTLRCDPISSHATLYWYQQALGQGPEFLTYFNYEAQPDKSGLPSDRFSAERPEGSISTLTIQRTEQRDSAMYRCASSWGLTGELFFGEGSRLTVL.

The table lists this clone with a few counts. This chain links TRBV5-1 with TRBJ2-5; TRBD2 agrees at 10 bases. The CDR3 has 16 amino acids. CDR1 and CDR2 from the germline V gene are SGHRS and YFSETQ. V lost 6 bases and J lost 1; bases outside the gene matches: 9. CDR3 coding DNA: TGCGCCAGCACAGCCTCTAGCGGGAGTGGCCAAGAGACCCAGTACTTC. Translation gives CASTASSGSGQETQYF.

This clone showed up just a few times. The chain joins TRBV15 to TRBJ2-5; D is perhaps TRBD1 or TRBD2 (5 bases each). Gene TRBJ2-7 matches the end of the DNA better, so the J call may be wrong. Germline V gene sequence: CDR1 LNHNV, CDR2 YYDKDF (reference sequence). The CDR3 spans 13 residues. CDR3 DNA sequence: TGTGCCACCAGCAGAGATGGGGGCTACGAGCAGTACTTC. This translates into CATSRDGGYEQYF.

This clone appeared a few times. This chain joins TRBV6-1 and TRBJ2-1; 12 positions agree with TRBD2. J gave up 0 bases and V 4 bases, and 4 bases lay outside the gene matches. This CDR3 is 17 amino acids long. CDR1 is MNHNS, CDR2 SASEGT, per germline. CDR3 DNA sequence: TGTGCCAGCAGTGCCCCTAGCGGGGGGGCCTCCTACAATGAGCAGTTCTTC. Its translation is CASSAPSGGASYNEQFF.

The V gene is TRBV5-1, the J gene TRBJ1-3; D might be TRBD1 (5 bases). V was clipped by 1 base and J by 0 bases, with 5 bases between them. Germline V CDR1 and CDR2: SGHRS, YFSETQ. CDR3 length equals 14 residues. Written as DNA, the CDR3 is TGCGCCAGCAGCTTGACAGGCTCTGGAAACACCATATATTTT. Its protein is CASSLTGSGNTIYF.

The DNA of the CDR3 is TGTGCCAGCAGTGACTTTGACAGGGTCAGCAAGGATACGCAGTATTTT. Its protein is CASSDFDRVSKDTQYF. The rearrangement links TRBV2 to TRBJ2-3; TRBD1 agrees at 7 bases. Per germline, CDR1 SNHLY and CDR2 FYNNEI. The V segment lost 3 bases and the J segment 6 bases; nucleotides outside the gene matches: 12. This CDR3 comprises 16 residues. Together with reference TRBV2 and TRBJ2-3, the CDR3 gives the full variable domain: EPEVTQTPSHQVTQMGQEVILRCVPISNHLYFYWYRQILGQKVEFLVSFYNNEISEKSEIFDDQFSVERPDGSNFTLKIRSTKLEDSAMYFCASSDFDRVSKDTQYFGPGTRLTVL.

The V and J genes are TRBV7-9 and TRBJ2-1, with TRBD2 as a possible D gene (6 bases). CDR1 and CDR2 from the germline V gene are SEHNR and FQNEAQ (reference sequence). V lost 1 base and J 5 bases, leaving 6 bases between the germline ends. The CDR3 covers 13 residues. The CDR3 DNA sequence: TGTGCCAGCAGCTTAGGACTAGACAATGAGCAGTTCTTC. This gives the protein CASSLGLDNEQFF.